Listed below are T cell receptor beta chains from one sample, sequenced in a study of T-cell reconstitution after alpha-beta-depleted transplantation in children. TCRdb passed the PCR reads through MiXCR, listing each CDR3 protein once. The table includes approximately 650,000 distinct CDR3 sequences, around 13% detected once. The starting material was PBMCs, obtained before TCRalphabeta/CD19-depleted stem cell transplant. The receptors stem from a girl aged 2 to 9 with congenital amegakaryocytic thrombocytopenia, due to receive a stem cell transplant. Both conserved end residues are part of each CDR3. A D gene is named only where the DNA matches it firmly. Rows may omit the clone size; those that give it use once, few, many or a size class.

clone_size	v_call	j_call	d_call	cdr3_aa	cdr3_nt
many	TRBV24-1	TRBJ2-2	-	CATGIRDGGHGELFF	TGTGCCACCGGTATCCGGGACGGAGGGCACGGGGAGCTGTTTTTT
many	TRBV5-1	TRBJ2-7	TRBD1	CASRVDRGAYEQYF	TGCGCCAGCAGGGTGGACAGGGGTGCCTACGAGCAGTACTTC
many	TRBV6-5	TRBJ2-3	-	CASSLTGPSTDTQYF	TGTGCCAGCAGTTTGACAGGCCCTAGCACAGATACGCAGTATTTT
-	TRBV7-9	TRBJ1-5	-	CASSPIVTGSNQPQHF	TGTGCCAGCAGTCCGATCGTAACAGGGAGCAATCAGCCCCAGCATTTT
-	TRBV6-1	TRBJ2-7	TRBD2	CASTAGLAGGEQYF	TGTGCCAGCACCGCCGGACTAGCGGGAGGAGAGCAGTACTTC
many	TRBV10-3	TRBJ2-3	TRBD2	CAISDIAGGPSTDTQYF	TGTGCCATCAGTGATATAGCGGGAGGACCAAGCACAGATACGCAGTATTTT
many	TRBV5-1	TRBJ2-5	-	CASTTLGAEETQYF	TGCGCCAGCACCACGCTAGGTGCGGAAGAGACCCAGTACTTC
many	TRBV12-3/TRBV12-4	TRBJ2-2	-	CASKWEELFF	TGTGCCAGCAAGTGGGAGGAGCTGTTTTTT
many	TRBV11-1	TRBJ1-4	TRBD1	CASSDHLGTASTNEKLFF	TGTGCCAGCAGCGACCACCTTGGGACAGCCTCAACTAATGAAAAACTGTTTTTT
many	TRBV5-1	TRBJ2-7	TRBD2	CASSLEGSGRSYEQYF	TGCGCCAGCAGCTTGGAGGGTAGCGGGAGATCATACGAGCAGTACTTC
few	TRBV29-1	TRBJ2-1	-	CSVDRLGANEQFF	TGCAGCGTTGATCGGCTAGGGGCCAATGAGCAGTTCTTC
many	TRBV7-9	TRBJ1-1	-	CASSLDRGWGTEAFF	TGTGCCAGCAGCTTAGATAGGGGTTGGGGCACTGAAGCTTTCTTT
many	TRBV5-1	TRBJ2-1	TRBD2	CASSLEAGGDNEQFF	TGCGCCAGCAGCTTGGAGGCGGGAGGGGACAATGAGCAGTTCTTC
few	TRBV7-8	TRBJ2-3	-	CASSFIALYTDTQYF	TGTGCCAGCAGCTTCATTGCTCTCTACACAGATACGCAGTATTTT
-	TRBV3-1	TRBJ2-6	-	CASSPKEFSGANVLTF	TGTGCCAGCAGTCCTAAAGAGTTCTCTGGGGCCAACGTCCTGACTTTC
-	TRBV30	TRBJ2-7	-	CAWSGLAYEQYF	TGTGCCTGGAGTGGACTAGCCTACGAGCAGTACTTC
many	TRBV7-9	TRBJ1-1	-	CASSPRAEAFF	TGTGCCAGCAGCCCCCGAGCTGAAGCTTTCTTT
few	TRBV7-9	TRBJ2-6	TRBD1	CASSSADRVHGANVLTF	TGTGCCAGCAGCTCCGCGGACAGGGTACATGGGGCCAACGTCCTGACTTTC
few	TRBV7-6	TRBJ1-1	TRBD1	CASSLVGTGPTFF	TGTGCCAGCAGCTTAGTAGGGACAGGGCCAACTTTCTTT
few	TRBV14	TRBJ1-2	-	CASSQGGEGYTF	TGTGCCAGCAGCCAAGGTGGAGAGGGCTACACCTTC
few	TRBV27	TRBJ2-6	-	CASSNGGANVLTF	TGTGCCAGCAGCAACGGGGGGGCCAACGTCCTGACTTTC
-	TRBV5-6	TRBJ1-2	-	CASSLVGRENGYTF	TGTGCCAGCAGCTTGGTCGGGAGGGAAAATGGCTACACCTTC
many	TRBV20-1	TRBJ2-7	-	CSAIGPELTYEQYF	TGCAGTGCTATAGGCCCCGAACTAACCTACGAGCAGTACTTC
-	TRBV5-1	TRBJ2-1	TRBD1	CASSLAVDRVREQFF	TGCGCCAGCAGCTTGGCCGTCGACAGGGTCCGTGAGCAGTTCTTC
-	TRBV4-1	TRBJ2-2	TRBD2	CASSQITAGVPTGELFF	TGCGCCAGCAGCCAAATTACAGCGGGAGTTCCTACCGGGGAGCTGTTTTTT
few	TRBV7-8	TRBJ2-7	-	CASSSLGGPFSYEQYF	TGTGCCAGCAGCTCATTGGGGGGTCCGTTTTCTTACGAGCAGTACTTC
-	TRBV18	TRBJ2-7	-	CASSPTRDTPYEQYF	TGTGCCAGCTCCCCAACAAGGGACACCCCCTACGAGCAGTACTTC
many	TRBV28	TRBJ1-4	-	CASTLGGMANEKLFF	TGTGCCAGTACCTTGGGGGGTATGGCTAATGAAAAACTGTTTTTT
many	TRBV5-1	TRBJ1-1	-	CASSLGSDTEAFF	TGTGCCAGCAGTTTGGGGAGTGACACTGAAGCTTTCTTT
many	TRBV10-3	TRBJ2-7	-	CAISESWFEQYF	TGTGCCATCAGTGAGTCTTGGTTCGAGCAGTACTTC
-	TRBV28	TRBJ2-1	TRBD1	CASSSDSTGPYNEQFF	TGTGCCAGCAGCTCCGACTCGACAGGGCCTTACAATGAGCAGTTCTTC
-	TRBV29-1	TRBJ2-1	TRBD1	CSVEGGQGYNEQFF	TGCAGCGTTGAAGGAGGACAGGGCTACAATGAGCAGTTCTTC
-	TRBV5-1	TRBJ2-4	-	CASSGSYSSAKNIQYF	TGCGCCAGCAGTGGCTCTTATTCTTCGGCCAAAAACATTCAGTACTTC
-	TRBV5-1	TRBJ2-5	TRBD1	CASSLQGNVETQYF	TGCGCCAGCAGCCTACAGGGGAACGTCGAGACCCAGTACTTC
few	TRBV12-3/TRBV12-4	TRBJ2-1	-	CASSLTGIDNEQFF	TGTGCCAGCAGTTTAACGGGGATAGACAATGAGCAGTTCTTC
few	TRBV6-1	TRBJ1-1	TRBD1	CASRIQTGSPGAFF	TGTGCCAGCAGGATACAGACAGGGAGTCCCGGAGCTTTCTTT